This TCR beta chain was identified in a study of blood T cell repertoires in COVID-19. For the study at large: T cells, B-cell-depleted T cells, or PBMCs provided the cDNA or gDNA that served as material.

TCRdb keeps only in-frame clones here, not all; method: immunoSEQ multiplex PCR. The table lists more than 350,000 clones, around 87% of them singletons. Living in under 30 US areas, the participants were between 18 and 89 years of age. Assignment of participants to cohorts was predicated upon participant-reported clinical history. Recovered Cohort 3 donors showed two negative PCRs, clearance, or symptom resolution. The V and J ends lost 4 bases and 7 bases respectively, with 13 bases between them. The CDR3 has 13 residues. The germline V gene has CDR1 MDHEN and CDR2 SYDVKM. This rearrangement joins TRBV28 to TRBJ1-2; tentatively, D is TRBD1 (6 bases). Sequencing used PBMCs or T cells enriched from blood (not recorded which). This TCR derives from a woman in her fifties or sixties who had recovered from COVID-19. In DNA, the CDR3 is TGTGCCAGCAGTTCGACAGGTCGTGGTGGCTACACCTTC. Translating gives CASSSTGRGGYTF.